Sequencing of this T cell receptor beta chain was carried out in a study of identical twins. Points from the study as a whole: Twin-shared out-of-frame alpha sequences showed excess low generation probability.

Trimming removed 0 bases at V and 4 bases at J, with 19 bases between. Looked up from germline, CDR1 is DFQATT and CDR2 is SNEGSKA (reference sequence). The CDR3 spans 16 residues. A universal primer binding site was introduced by template switching. The final cDNA contained unique molecular identifiers. Via MiXCR, TCRdb re-called the 5' RACE reads, giving one row per CDR3 protein. The sample includes fewer than 350,000 distinct CDR3 sequences, around 8.8% of them seen just once. As concerns this clonotype: What it binds is not known.

This sample was shared with a second study, whose subject was yellow fever vaccine responses in identical twins. That publication notes: Vaccine-induced T cell responses in twins were reportedly observed to appear partly convergent, partly personalized.

The receptor's source is a woman between 18 and 30 years old in good health. J is TRBJ2-7 and V is TRBV20-1; D gene uncertain. The specimen sequenced was memory (CD45RO+) T cells sorted from blood. CDR3 DNA: TGCAGTGCTAGAGATTTGGGCGCCTTTAAGGTATACGAGCAGTACTTC. Translated, it gives CSARDLGAFKVYEQYF.